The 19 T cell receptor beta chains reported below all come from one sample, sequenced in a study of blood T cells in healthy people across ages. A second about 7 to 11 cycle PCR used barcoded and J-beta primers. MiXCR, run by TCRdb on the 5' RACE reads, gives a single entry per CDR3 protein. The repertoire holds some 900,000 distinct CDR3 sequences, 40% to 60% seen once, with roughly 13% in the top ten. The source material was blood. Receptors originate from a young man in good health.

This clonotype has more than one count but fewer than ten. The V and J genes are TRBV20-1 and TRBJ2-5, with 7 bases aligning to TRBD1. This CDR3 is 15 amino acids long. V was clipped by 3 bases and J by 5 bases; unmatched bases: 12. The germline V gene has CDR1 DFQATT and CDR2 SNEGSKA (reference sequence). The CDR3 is CSASDGQVLRETQYF. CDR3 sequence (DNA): TGCAGTGCTAGCGACGGACAGGTCCTACGGGAGACCCAGTACTTC.

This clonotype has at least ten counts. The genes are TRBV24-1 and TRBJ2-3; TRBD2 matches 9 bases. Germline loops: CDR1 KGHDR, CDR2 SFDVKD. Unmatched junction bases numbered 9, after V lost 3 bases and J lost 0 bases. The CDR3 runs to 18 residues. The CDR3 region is CATSDRRLADSSTDTQYF. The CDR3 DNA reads TGTGCCACCAGTGATCGTCGACTAGCGGATTCTAGCACAGATACGCAGTATTTT.

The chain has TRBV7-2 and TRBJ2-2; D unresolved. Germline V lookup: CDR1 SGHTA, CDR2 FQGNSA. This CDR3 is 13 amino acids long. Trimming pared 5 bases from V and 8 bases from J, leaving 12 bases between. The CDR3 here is CASSIRLEGELFF. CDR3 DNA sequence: TGTGCCAGCAGCATAAGATTGGAAGGGGAGCTGTTTTTT. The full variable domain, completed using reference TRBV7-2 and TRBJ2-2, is GAGVSQSPSNKVTEKGKDVELRCDPISGHTALYWYRQSLGQGLEFLIYFQGNSAPDKSGLPSDRFSAERTGGSVSTLTIQRTQQEDSAVYLCASSIRLEGELFFGEGSRLTVL.

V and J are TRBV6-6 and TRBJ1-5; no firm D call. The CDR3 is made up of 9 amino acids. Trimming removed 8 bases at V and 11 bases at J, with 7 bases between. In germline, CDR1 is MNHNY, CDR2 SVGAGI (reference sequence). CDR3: CASPPAQHF. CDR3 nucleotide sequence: TGTGCCAGCCCGCCGGCCCAGCATTTT.

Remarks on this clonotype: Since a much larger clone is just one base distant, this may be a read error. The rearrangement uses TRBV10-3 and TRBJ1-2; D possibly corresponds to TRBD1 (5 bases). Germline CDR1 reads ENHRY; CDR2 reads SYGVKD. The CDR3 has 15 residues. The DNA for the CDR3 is TGTGCCATCAGTGAAGGAGGGGCTCACAACTATGGCCACACCTTC. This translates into CAISEGGAHNYGHTF.

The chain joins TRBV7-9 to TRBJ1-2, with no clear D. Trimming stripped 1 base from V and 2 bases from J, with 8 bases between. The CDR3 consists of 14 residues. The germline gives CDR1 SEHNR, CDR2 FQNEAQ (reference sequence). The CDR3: CASSLESENYGYTF. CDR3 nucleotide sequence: TGTGCCAGCAGCTTAGAATCCGAAAACTATGGCTACACCTTC.

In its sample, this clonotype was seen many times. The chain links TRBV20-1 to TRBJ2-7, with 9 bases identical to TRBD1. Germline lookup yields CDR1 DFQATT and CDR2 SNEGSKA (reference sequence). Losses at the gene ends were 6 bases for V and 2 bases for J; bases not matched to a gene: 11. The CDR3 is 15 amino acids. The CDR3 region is CSAIGQGNEPYEQYF. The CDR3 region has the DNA TGCAGTGCAATTGGACAGGGGAACGAGCCCTACGAGCAGTACTTC.

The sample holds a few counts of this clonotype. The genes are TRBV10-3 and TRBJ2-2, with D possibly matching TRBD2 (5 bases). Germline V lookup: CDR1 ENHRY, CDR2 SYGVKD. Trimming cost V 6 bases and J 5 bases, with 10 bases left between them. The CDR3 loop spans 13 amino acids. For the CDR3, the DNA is TGTGCCATCAGCGGGGTTGGGACCGGGGAGCTGTTTTTT. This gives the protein CAISGVGTGELFF.

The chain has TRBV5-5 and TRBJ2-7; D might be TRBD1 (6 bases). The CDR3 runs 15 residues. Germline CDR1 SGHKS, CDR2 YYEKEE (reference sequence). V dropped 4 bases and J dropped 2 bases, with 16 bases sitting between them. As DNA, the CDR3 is TGTGCCAGCAGCCGCTGGACAGTTGGGGCCTACGAGCAGTACTTC. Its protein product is CASSRWTVGAYEQYF.

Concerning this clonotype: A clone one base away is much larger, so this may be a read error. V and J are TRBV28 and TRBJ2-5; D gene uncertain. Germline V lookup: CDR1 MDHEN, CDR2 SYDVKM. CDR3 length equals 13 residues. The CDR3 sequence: CASSSPALEAQYF. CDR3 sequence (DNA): TGTGCCAGCAGTTCGCCGGCCTTAGAGGCCCAGTACTTC.

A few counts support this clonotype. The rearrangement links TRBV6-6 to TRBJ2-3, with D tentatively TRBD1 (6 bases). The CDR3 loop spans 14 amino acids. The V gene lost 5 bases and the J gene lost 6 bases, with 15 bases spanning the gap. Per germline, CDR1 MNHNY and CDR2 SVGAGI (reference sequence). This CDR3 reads CASSPDVRGDTQYF. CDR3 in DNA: TGTGCCAGCAGTCCCGACGTCAGGGGCGATACGCAGTATTTT.

The CDR3 DNA sequence: TGTGCCAGCAGTTCAACACCTCAACTGAACACTGAAGCTTTCTTT. Its translation: CASSSTPQLNTEAFF. The chain recombines TRBV6-2 or TRBV6-3 with TRBJ1-1; D gene ambiguous. The germline V gene has CDR1 MNHEY and CDR2 SVGEGT. V was trimmed by 4 bases and J by 0 bases, leaving 12 bases between them. CDR3 length: 15 residues.

The CDR3 DNA reads as TGTGCCAGCAGCTTAGTCGGGCCTCGGGGTAATTCACCCCTCCACTTT. Its translation is CASSLVGPRGNSPLHF. The chain links TRBV11-3 to TRBJ1-6; D not resolved. Germline CDR1 is SGHNT and CDR2 is YENEEA. Trimming cost V 1 base and J 6 bases, with 13 bases left between them. The CDR3 runs 16 residues.

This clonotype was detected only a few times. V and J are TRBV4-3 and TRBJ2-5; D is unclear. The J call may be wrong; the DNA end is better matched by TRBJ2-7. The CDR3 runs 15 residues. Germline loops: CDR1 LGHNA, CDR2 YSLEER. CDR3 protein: CASSQDDRGSDEQYF. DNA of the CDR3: TGCGCCAGCAGCCAAGATGATAGAGGTTCCGACGAGCAGTACTTC.

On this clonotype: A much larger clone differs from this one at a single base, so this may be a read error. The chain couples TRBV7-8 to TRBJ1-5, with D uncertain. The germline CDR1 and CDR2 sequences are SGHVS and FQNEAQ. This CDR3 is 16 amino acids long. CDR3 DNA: TGTGCCAGCAGCTTATTGCGCAGCTCTAGCAATCAGCCCCTGCATTTT. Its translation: CASSLLRSSSNQPLHF. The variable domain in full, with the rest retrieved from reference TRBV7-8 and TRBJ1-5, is GAGVSQSPRYKVAKRGQDVALRCDPISGHVSLFWYQQALGQGPEFLTYFQNEAQLDKSGLPSDRFFAERPEGSVSTLKIQRTQQEDSAVYLCASSLLRSSSNQPLHFGDGTRLSIL.

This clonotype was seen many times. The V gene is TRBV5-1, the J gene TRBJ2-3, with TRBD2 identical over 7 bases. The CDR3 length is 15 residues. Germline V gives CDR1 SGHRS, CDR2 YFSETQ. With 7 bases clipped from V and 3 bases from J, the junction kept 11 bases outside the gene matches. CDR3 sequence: CASRGENQPTDTQYF. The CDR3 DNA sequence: TGCGCCAGCCGGGGGGAGAACCAGCCGACAGATACGCAGTATTTT.

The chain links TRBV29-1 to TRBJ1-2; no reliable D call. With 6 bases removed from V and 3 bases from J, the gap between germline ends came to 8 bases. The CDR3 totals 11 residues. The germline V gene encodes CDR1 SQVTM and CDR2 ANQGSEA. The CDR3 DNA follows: TGCAGCGTGTACAGTTACTATGGCTACACCTTC. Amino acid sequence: CSVYSYYGYTF.

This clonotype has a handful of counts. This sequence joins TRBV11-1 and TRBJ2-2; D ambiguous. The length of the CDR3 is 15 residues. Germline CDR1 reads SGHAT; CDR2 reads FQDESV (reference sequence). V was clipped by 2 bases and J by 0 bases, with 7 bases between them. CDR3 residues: CASSLNRANTGELFF. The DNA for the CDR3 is TGTGCCAGCAGCTTAAACCGCGCGAACACCGGGGAGCTGTTTTTT.

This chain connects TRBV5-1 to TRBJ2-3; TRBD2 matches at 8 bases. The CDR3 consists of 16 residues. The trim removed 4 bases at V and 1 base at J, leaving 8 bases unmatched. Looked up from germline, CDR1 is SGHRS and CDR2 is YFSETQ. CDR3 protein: CASSTTPLAGTDTQYF. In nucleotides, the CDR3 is TGCGCCAGCAGCACCACCCCACTAGCGGGCACAGATACGCAGTATTTT.